This TCR beta chain emerged from a study of CD8+ T cells in alopecia areata. Study information: Dosing spanned 6 to 18 months on tofacitinib, then 6 months off drug. Study results and limitations: Numerous expanded lesional clones remained in scalp and blood during tofacitinib.

V was shortened by 1 base and J by 4 bases, with 10 bases between the two germline ends. Germline V gives CDR1 SGHTA, CDR2 FQGNSA. The CDR3 contains 14 residues. Investigators isolated RNA and reverse transcribed it into cDNA to act as the sequencing template. TCRdb's copy holds only in-frame clones and misses some; the assay was immunoSEQ multiplex PCR. The sample records about 200,000 clones, roughly 50% being singletons. As for this clone: Its matching antigen is unknown.

Sample treatment: oral pan-JAK inhibitor, 5-10 mg twice daily. The sequence derives from a human donor with alopecia areata. Sequences were derived from CD4+ T cells sorted from blood, sampled at week 24, from a patient treated with tofacitinib. The rearrangement joins TRBV7-2 to TRBJ1-2; no clear D gene. CDR3 in DNA: TGTGCCAGCAGCTTAGGAGGAATGCTCTATGGCTACACCTTC. Protein sequence: CASSLGGMLYGYTF.